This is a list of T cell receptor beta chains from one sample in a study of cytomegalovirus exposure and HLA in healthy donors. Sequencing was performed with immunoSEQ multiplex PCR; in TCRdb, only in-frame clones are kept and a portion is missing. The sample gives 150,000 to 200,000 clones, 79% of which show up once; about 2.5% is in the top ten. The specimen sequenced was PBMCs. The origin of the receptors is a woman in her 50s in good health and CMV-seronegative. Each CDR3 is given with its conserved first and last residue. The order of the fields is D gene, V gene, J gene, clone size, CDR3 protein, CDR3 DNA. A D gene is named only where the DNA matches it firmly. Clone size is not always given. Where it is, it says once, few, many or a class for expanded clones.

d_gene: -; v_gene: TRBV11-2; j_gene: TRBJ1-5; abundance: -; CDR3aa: CASSFETGSNQPQHF; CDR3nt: TGTGCCAGCAGCTTTGAGACAGGTAGCAATCAGCCCCAGCATTTT
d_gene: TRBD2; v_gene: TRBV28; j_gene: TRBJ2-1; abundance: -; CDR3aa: CASSPALAGGREQFF; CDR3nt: TGTGCCAGCAGTCCAGCCCTAGCGGGAGGACGCGAGCAGTTCTTC
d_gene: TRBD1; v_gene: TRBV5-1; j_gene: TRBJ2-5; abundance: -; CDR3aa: CASSGGQLQETQYF; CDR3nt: TGCGCCAGCAGCGGGGGACAGCTCCAAGAGACCCAGTACTTC
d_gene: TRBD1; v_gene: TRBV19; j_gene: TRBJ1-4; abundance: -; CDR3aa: CASSSTGPPNEKLFF; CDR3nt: TGTGCCAGTAGTTCGACAGGGCCCCCGAATGAAAAACTGTTTTTT
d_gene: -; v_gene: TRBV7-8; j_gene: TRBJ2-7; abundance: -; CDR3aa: CASSSRLELTHEQYF; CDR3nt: TGTGCCAGCAGCTCGAGACTAGAGCTCACCCACGAGCAGTACTTC
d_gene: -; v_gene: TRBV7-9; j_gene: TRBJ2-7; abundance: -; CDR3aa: CSSSPHRGSSYEQYF; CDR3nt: TGTTCCAGCAGCCCCCATAGGGGCTCTAGCTACGAGCAGTACTTC
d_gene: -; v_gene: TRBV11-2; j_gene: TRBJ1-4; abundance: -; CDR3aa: CASSPQAGAGKLFF; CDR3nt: TGTGCCAGCAGCCCCCAGGCAGGGGCAGGGAAACTGTTTTTT
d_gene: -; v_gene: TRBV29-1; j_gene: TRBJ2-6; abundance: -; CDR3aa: CSVEVEDGGGFGGANVLTF; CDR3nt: TGCAGCGTTGAAGTAGAAGACGGCGGCGGTTTCGGTGGGGCCAACGTCCTGACTTTC
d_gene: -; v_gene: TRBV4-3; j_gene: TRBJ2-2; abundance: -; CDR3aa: CASSRLQVGASNTGELFF; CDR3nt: TGCGCCAGCAGCCGCCTCCAGGTGGGGGCTTCGAACACCGGGGAGCTGTTTTTT
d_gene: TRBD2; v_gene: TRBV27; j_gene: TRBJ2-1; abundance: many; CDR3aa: CASSLKAGGGEQFF; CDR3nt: TGTGCCAGCAGTTTAAAGGCGGGAGGGGGTGAGCAGTTCTTC
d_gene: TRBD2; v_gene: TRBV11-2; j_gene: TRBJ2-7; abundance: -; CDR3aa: CASSLAAGLGREQYF; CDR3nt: TGTGCCAGCAGCTTAGCAGCGGGATTAGGACGCGAGCAGTACTTC
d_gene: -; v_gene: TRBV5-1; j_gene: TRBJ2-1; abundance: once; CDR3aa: CASSPHRAPYNEQFF; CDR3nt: TGCGCCAGCAGCCCACACAGGGCCCCTTACAATGAGCAGTTCTTC
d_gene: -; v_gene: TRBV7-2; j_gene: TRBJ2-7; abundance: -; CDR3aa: CASSRMRAEAYEQYF; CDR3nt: TGTGCCAGCAGCCGAATGAGGGCGGAAGCCTACGAGCAGTACTTC
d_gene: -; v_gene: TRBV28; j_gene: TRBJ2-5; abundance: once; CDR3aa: CASSFVETQYF; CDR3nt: TGTGCCAGCAGTTTCGTGGAGACCCAGTACTTC